This TCR beta chain was identified in a study of blood T cells in healthy people across ages. The wider study: Per two T cells, about one barcoded beta molecule was captured through template switching.

The second PCR ran roughly 7 to 12 cycles with a sample-barcoded 5' primer and J-beta primers. MiXCR, applied by TCRdb to the 5' RACE reads, yields one record per CDR3 protein. The table lists more than 900,000 distinct CDR3 sequences, approximately 32% of them singletons. Ten or more counts support this clonotype. V was cut by 2 bases and J by 2 bases, with 15 bases left in between. The CDR3 covers 16 residues. CDR1 and CDR2 from the germline V gene are MNHEY and SVGAGI. This same sample was also taken into another study, of T cells of mothers and their children. From that paper: It was related mother-child pairs that showed slightly higher overlap than unrelated pairs, without reaching significance.

This chain connects TRBV6-5 to TRBJ1-1; D possibly corresponds to TRBD1 (5 bases). Sequenced: blood. This clonotype was sampled from a middle-aged woman in good health. As DNA, the CDR3 is TGTGCCAGCAGTTACCTCAGGGACTGGGTAAACACTGAAGCTTTCTTT. Translation: CASSYLRDWVNTEAFF.